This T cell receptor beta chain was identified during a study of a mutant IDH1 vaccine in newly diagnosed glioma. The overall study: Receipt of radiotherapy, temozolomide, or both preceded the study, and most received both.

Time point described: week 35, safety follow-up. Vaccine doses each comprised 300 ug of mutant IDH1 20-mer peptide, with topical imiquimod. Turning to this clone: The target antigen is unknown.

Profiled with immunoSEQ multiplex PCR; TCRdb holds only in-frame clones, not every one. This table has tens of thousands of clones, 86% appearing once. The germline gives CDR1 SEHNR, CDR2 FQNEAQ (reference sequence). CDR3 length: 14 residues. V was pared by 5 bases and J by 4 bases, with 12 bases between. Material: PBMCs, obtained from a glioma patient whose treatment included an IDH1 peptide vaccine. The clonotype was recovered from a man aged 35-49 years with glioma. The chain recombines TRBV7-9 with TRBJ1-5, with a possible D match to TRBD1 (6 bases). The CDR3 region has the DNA TGTGCCAGCAGCGCAGGGGCACAGAATCAGCCCCAGCATTTT. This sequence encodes CASSAGAQNQPQHF.